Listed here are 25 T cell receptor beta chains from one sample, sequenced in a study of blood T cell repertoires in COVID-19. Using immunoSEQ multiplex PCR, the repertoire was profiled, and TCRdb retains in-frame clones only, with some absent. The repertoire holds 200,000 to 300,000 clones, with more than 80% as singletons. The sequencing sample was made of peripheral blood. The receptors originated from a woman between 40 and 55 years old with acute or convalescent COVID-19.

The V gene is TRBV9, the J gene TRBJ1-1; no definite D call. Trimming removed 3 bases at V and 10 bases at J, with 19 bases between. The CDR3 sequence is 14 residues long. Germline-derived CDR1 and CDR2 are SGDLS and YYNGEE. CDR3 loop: CASSARPVVEGAFF. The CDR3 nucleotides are TGTGCCAGCAGCGCTCGGCCAGTTGTTGAGGGAGCTTTCTTT.

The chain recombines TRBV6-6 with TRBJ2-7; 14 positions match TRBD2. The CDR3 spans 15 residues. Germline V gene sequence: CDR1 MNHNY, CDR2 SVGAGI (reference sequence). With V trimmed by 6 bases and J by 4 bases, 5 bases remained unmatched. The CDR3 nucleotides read TGTGCCAGCAGCTATCGGACTAGCGGGGGGTACGAGCAGTACGTC. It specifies CASSYRTSGGYEQYV.

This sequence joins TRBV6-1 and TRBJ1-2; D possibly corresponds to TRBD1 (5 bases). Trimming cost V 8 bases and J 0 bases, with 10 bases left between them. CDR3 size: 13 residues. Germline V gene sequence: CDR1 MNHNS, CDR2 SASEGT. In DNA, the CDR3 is TGTGCCAGCGCCGGGGGGACTAACTATGGCTACACCTTC. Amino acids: CASAGGTNYGYTF.

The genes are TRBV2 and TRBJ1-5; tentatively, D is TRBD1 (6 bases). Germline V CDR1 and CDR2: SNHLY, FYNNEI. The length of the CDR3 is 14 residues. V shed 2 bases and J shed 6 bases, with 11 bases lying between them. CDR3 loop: CASSERTGSQPQHF. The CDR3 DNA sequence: TGTGCCAGCAGTGAAAGAACAGGGAGTCAGCCCCAGCATTTT.

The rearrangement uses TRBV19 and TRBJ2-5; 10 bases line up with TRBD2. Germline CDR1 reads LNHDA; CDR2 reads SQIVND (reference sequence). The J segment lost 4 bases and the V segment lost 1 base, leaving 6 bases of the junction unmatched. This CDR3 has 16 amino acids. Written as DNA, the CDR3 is TGTGCCAGTAGTATAGCGGGGACTAGCGAAGGAGAGACCCAGTACTTC. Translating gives CASSIAGTSEGETQYF. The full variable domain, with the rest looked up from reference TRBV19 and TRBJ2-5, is DGGITQSPKYLFRKEGQNVTLSCEQNLNHDAMYWYRQDPGQGLRLIYYSQIVNDFQKGDIAEGYSVSREKKESFPLTVTSAQKNPTAFYLCASSIAGTSEGETQYFGPGTRLLVL.

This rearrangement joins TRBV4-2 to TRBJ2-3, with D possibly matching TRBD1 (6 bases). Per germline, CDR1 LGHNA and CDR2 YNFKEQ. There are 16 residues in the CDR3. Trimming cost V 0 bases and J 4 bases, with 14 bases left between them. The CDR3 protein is CASSQDVTGNPDTQYF. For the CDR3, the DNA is TGTGCCAGCAGCCAAGATGTTACAGGGAACCCAGATACGCAGTATTTT.

CDR3 DNA sequence: TGTGCCAGCTCCGATAGGAGCTCCTATAATTCACCCCTCCACTTT. As protein: CASSDRSSYNSPLHF. The chain joins TRBV19 to TRBJ1-6; no clear D gene. The ends were cut back, 9 bases at V and 0 bases at J, with 12 bases in the middle. CDR3 length: 15 residues. Germline CDR1 LNHDA, CDR2 SQIVND (reference sequence).

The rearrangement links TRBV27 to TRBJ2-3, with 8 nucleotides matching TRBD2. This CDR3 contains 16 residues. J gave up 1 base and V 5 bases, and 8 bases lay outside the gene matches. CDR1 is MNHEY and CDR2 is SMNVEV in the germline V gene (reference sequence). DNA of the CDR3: TGTGCCAGCAGTCCGTCAGCGGGGGACCGCACAGATACGCAGTATTTT. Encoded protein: CASSPSAGDRTDTQYF.

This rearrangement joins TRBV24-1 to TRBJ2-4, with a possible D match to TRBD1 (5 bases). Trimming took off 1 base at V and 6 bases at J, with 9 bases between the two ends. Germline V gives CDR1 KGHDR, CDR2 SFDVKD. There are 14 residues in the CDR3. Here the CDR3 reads CATSDFWQGNIQYF. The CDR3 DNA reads TGTGCCACCAGTGATTTCTGGCAGGGAAACATTCAGTACTTC.

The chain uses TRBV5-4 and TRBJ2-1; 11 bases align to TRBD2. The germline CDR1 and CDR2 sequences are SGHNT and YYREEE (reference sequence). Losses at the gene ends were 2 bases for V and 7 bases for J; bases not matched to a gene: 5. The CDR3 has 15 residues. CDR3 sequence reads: CASSFSGGVWNEQFF. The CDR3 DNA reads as TGTGCCAGCAGCTTTAGCGGGGGGGTCTGGAATGAGCAGTTCTTC.

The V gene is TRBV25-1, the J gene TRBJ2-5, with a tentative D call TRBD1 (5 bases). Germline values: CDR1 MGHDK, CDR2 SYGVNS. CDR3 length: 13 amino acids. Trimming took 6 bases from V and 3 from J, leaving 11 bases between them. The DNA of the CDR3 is TGTGCCAGCAGCCCGACAGTAGAAGAGACCCAGTACTTC. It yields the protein CASSPTVEETQYF.

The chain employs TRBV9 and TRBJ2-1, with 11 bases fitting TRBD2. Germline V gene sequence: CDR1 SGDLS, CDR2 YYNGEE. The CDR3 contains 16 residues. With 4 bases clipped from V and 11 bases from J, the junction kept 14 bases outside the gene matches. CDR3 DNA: TGTGCCAGCAGCACCCCCGGGACTAGCGGCCCGGTGAAGCAGTTCTTC. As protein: CASSTPGTSGPVKQFF.

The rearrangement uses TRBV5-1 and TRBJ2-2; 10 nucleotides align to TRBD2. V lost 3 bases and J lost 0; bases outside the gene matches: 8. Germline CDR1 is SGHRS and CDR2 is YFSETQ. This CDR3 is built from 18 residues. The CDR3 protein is CASSWRSLAGANTGELFF. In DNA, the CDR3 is TGCGCCAGCAGCTGGCGAAGCCTAGCGGGGGCGAACACCGGGGAGCTGTTTTTT.

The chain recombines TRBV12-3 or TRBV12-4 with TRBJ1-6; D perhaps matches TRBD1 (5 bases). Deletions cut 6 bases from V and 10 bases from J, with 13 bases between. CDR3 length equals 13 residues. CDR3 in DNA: TGTGCCAGCAGCCTCGACAGCTTCTCACCCCTCCACTTT. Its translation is CASSLDSFSPLHF.

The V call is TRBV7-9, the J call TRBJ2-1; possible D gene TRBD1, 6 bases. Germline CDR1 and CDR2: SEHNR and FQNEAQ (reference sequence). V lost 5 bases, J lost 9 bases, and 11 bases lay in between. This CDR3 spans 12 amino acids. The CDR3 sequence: CASSRDNGEQFF. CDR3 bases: TGTGCCAGCAGCCGGGACAACGGTGAGCAGTTCTTC. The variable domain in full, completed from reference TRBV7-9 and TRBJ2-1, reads DTGVSQNPRHKITKRGQNVTFRCDPISEHNRLYWYRQTLGQGPEFLTYFQNEAQLEKSRLLSDRFSAERPKGSFSTLEIQRTEQGDSAMYLCASSRDNGEQFFGPGTRLTVL.

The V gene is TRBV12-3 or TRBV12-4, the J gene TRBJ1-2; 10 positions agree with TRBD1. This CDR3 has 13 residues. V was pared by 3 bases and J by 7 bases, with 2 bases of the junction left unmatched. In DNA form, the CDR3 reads TGTGCCAGCAGTTTGCGGACAGGGGGTGGCTACACCTTC. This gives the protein CASSLRTGGGYTF.

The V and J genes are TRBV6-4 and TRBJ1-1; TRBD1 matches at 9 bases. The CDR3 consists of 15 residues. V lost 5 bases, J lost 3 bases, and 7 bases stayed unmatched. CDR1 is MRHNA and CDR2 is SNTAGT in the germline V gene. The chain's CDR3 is CASSLKGTGYTEAFF. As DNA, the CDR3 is TGTGCCAGCAGTCTAAAGGGGACAGGGTACACTGAAGCTTTCTTT.

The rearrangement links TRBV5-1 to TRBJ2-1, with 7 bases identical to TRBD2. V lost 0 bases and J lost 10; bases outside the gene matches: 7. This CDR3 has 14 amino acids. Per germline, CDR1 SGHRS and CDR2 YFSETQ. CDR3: CASSLGLAGVEQFF. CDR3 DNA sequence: TGCGCCAGCAGCTTGGGACTAGCCGGCGTGGAGCAGTTCTTC.

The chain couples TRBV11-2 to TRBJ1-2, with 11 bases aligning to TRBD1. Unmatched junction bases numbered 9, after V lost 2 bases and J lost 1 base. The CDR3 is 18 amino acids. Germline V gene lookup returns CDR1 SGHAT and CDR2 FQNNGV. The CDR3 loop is CASSLIHGTGGFNYGYTF. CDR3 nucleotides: TGTGCCAGCAGCTTAATTCACGGGACAGGGGGTTTTAACTATGGCTACACCTTC.

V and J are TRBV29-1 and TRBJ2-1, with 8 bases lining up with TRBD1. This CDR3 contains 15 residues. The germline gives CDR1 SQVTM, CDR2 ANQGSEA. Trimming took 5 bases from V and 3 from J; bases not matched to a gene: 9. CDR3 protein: CSVPTTTGGYNEQFF. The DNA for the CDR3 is TGCAGCGTTCCTACAACTACAGGGGGCTACAATGAGCAGTTCTTC.

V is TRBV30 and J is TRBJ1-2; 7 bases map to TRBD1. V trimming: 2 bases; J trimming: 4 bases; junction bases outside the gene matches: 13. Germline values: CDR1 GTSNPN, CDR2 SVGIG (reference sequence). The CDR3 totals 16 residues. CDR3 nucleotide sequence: TGTGCCTGGAGTTCCACAGGGGTCCCTGCTTTCTATGGCTACACCTTC. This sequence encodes CAWSSTGVPAFYGYTF.

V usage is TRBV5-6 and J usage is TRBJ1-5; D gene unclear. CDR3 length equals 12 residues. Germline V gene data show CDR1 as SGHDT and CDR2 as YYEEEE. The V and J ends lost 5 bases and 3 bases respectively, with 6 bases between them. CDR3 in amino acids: CASSQYNQPQHF. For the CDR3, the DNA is TGTGCCAGCAGTCAGTACAATCAGCCCCAGCATTTT.

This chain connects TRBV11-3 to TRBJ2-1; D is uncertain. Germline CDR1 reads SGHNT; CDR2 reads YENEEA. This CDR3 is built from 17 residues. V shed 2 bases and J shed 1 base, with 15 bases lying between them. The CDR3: CASSLSSLAASYNEQFF. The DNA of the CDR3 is TGTGCCAGCAGCTTAAGCTCCCTCGCGGCTTCCTACAATGAGCAGTTCTTC.

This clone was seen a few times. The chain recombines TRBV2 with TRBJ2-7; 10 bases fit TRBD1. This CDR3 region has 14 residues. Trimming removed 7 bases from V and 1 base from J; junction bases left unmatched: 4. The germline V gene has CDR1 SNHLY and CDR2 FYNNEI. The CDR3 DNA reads TGTGCCAGCATGAGGGACAGGGGATCCTACGAGCAGTACGTC. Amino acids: CASMRDRGSYEQYV.

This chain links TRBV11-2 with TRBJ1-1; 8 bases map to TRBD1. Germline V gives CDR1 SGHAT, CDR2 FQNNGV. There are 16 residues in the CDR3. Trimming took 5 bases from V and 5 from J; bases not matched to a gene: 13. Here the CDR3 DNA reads TGTGCCAGCAGCCGGGGAGGACAGGGTATCTTTACTGAAGCTTTCTTT. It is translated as CASSRGGQGIFTEAFF.